A single sample gave rise to the 4 T cell receptor beta chains below, sequenced in a study of Graves' ophthalmopathy and Graves' hyperthyroidism. TCR beta CDR3 amplification used RNA transcripts. First-round RT-PCR with HTBI primers preceded a second-round multiplex PCR. TCRdb re-called the multiplex PCR reads through MiXCR, storing one row per CDR3 protein. The repertoire consists of about 600,000 distinct CDR3 sequences, with about 35% occurring once and the leading ten covering roughly 4.5%. The sequenced material came from peripheral blood or thyroid tissue (not recorded which). These receptors were obtained from an adult man with Graves' hyperthyroidism.

This clonotype has just a few counts. This chain uses TRBV29-1 with TRBJ2-1; 7 positions match TRBD2. CDR1 is SQVTM and CDR2 is ANQGSEA in the germline V gene. The J segment lost 7 bases and the V segment lost 4 bases, leaving 7 bases of the junction unmatched. CDR3 size: 13 residues. The chain's CDR3 is CSVGGREENEQFF. CDR3 nucleotide sequence: TGCAGCGTTGGGGGGAGGGAGGAAAATGAGCAGTTCTTC.

This clonotype was observed once. The V call is TRBV20-1, the J call TRBJ2-7; 12 bases agree with TRBD2. V shed 4 bases and J 6 bases; nucleotides not matched to a gene: 10. Germline CDR1 DFQATT, CDR2 SNEGSKA (reference sequence). CDR3 size: 15 residues. CDR3 sequence: CSATRGLAGRGEQYF. Here the CDR3 DNA reads TGCAGTGCTACCCGAGGACTAGCGGGAAGGGGCGAGCAGTACTTC.

The chain joins TRBV19 to TRBJ2-2; 11 nucleotides match TRBD2. The germline V gene encodes CDR1 LNHDA and CDR2 SQIVND (reference sequence). The junction had 3 bases not matched to a gene; V was cut back by 3 bases and J by 3 bases. The CDR3 extends over 16 amino acids. The CDR3 bases are TGTGCCAGTAGTATTCTAGCGGGAGGAGACACCGGGGAGCTGTTTTTT. This gives the protein CASSILAGGDTGELFF.

This clonotype occurred a few times. The chain uses TRBV9 and TRBJ2-6, with TRBD2 as a possible D gene (6 bases). The CDR3 loop spans 17 amino acids. Trimming took 0 bases from V and 10 from J, leaving 20 bases between them. Per the germline V gene, CDR1 is SGDLS and CDR2 is YYNGEE. CDR3 protein: CASSVEVLGGRRNVLTF. For the CDR3, the DNA is TGTGCCAGCAGCGTAGAGGTATTGGGGGGACGCCGTAACGTCCTGACTTTC.